Shown below are 16 T cell receptor beta chains from a single sample sequenced in a study of blood T cell repertoires in COVID-19 (dated by TCRdb to the early 2020s). Receptor libraries were prepared by the immunoSEQ multiplex PCR assay. TCRdb obtained this table from immuneACCESS and retained in-frame rearrangements with V and J assigned. These tables miss some clones; where compared with another copy, unresolved V genes account for less than half of the shortfall, and the remainder is unexplained. Counted in this sample were a few hundred thousand clones; around 90% of them appeared once. The ten largest account for around 2.1% of the sample. The specimen was peripheral blood. The receptors originated from a man younger than 30 with active or convalescent COVID-19.

The chain joins TRBV9 to TRBJ1-2, with D possibly matching TRBD1 (6 bases). The CDR3 has 12 amino acids. The germline V gene encodes CDR1 SGDLS and CDR2 YYNGEE. Trimming took 5 bases from V and 2 from J, leaving 7 bases between them. The CDR3 is CASRDRNYGYTF. Written as DNA, the CDR3 is TGTGCCAGCAGGGACAGAAACTATGGCTACACCTTC.

The chain employs TRBV7-9 and TRBJ2-7, with D unclear. CDR3 length: 11 residues. The V end was cut by 8 bases, the J end by 0 bases, with 5 bases between. From germline, CDR1 is SEHNR and CDR2 FQNEAQ (reference sequence). CDR3 amino acids: CASGTSYEQYF. In nucleotides, the CDR3 is TGTGCCAGCGGCACCTCCTACGAGCAGTACTTC.

CDR3 DNA sequence: TGTGCCAGTAGTAGTGGGACTAGCGGGACCGGGGAGCTGTTTTTT. Its translation is CASSSGTSGTGELFF. The chain has TRBV19 and TRBJ2-2; TRBD2 matches 12 bases. V was pared by 4 bases and J by 5 bases, with 2 bases of the junction left unmatched. Germline-derived CDR1 and CDR2 are LNHDA and SQIVND (reference sequence). CDR3 size: 15 residues.

This chain links TRBV18 with TRBJ2-1, with 8 bases aligning to TRBD2. Germline lookup yields CDR1 KGHSH and CDR2 LQKENI. This CDR3 comprises 15 residues. V was pared by 0 bases and J by 2 bases, with 0 bases of the junction left unmatched. The CDR3 loop is CASSPPGLAYNEQFF. The CDR3 DNA reads TGTGCCAGCTCACCACCGGGACTAGCCTACAATGAGCAGTTCTTC.

The rearrangement uses TRBV20-1 and TRBJ1-4; D remains unclear. V shed 3 bases and J shed 7 bases, with 12 bases lying between them. Germline V CDR1 and CDR2: DFQATT, SNEGSKA (reference sequence). This CDR3 is built from 13 residues. CDR3 protein: CSASRGTGEKLFF. The CDR3, as DNA: TGCAGTGCTAGTCGGGGAACGGGTGAAAAACTGTTTTTT.

The V and J genes are TRBV12-5 and TRBJ1-1, with TRBD1 matching 9 bases. This CDR3 spans 15 amino acids. CDR1 is LGHNT and CDR2 is FRNRAP in the germline V gene. V shed 5 bases, J shed 1 base, and the junction held 5 bases outside the gene matches. DNA of the CDR3: TGTGCTAGTGGTCGAGGACAGGGGTCGAACACTGAAGCTTTCTTT. Residues: CASGRGQGSNTEAFF.

CDR3 loop: CATSKQGRSGELFF. The CDR3 DNA is TGTGCCACCAGTAAACAGGGACGAAGCGGGGAGCTGTTTTTT. The chain uses TRBV24-1 and TRBJ2-2; possible D gene TRBD1, 6 bases. Germline V gene lookup returns CDR1 KGHDR and CDR2 SFDVKD. V lost 6 bases and J lost 7, with 14 bases in between. CDR3 length equals 14 residues.

This sequence joins TRBV14 and TRBJ2-1; perhaps TRBD1 as D (7 bases). V lost 0 bases and J lost 6, with 12 bases in between. CDR1 is SGHDN, CDR2 FVKESK, per germline. The CDR3 is 15 residues long. The CDR3, as DNA: TGTGCCAGCAGCCAAGACCCAGGGGGGTCCAATGAGCAGTTCTTC. Translating it yields CASSQDPGGSNEQFF.

The gene calls are TRBV12-3 or TRBV12-4 and TRBJ2-1; no definite D call. The CDR3 is 13 residues long. V gave up 2 bases and J gave up 4 bases, with 6 bases separating them. CDR3 sequence: CASSLSLYNEQFF. CDR3 nucleotides: TGTGCCAGCAGTTTATCGTTGTACAATGAGCAGTTCTTC.

This clone came up a few times. This chain connects TRBV7-3 to TRBJ2-2, with 12 bases fitting TRBD2. Germline V CDR1 and CDR2: SGHTA, FQGTGA. CDR3 length: 18 amino acids. V was clipped by 0 bases and J by 6 bases; unmatched bases: 8. The CDR3 sequence is CASSLTPLAGGYSGELFF. The CDR3 nucleotides are TGTGCCAGCAGCTTAACCCCCCTAGCGGGAGGGTACTCCGGGGAGCTGTTTTTT.

The CDR3 sequence is CASSRQPLDIQYF. In DNA, the CDR3 is TGTGCCAGCAGCAGACAGCCCCTAGACATTCAGTACTTC. The rearrangement joins TRBV6-5 to TRBJ2-4, with D perhaps matching TRBD1 (5 bases). Trimming took 6 bases from V and 8 from J, leaving 14 bases between them. CDR3 size: 13 residues. Germline values: CDR1 MNHEY, CDR2 SVGAGI.

The table lists this clone with a few counts. The chain has TRBV5-1 and TRBJ2-2; 15 bases fit TRBD2. CDR1 SGHRS and CDR2 YFSETQ come from the germline V gene. V shed 3 bases, J shed 5 bases, and the junction held 5 bases outside the gene matches. The CDR3 is 17 residues long. CDR3 region: CASSSPGLAGGTGELFF. In nucleotides, the CDR3 is TGCGCCAGCAGCTCGCCGGGACTAGCGGGAGGAACCGGGGAGCTGTTTTTT.

The gene calls are TRBV6-2 or TRBV6-3 and TRBJ2-5; no clear D gene. Trimming pared 2 bases from V and 0 bases from J, leaving 10 bases between. CDR3 length equals 15 residues. The germline CDR1 and CDR2 sequences are MNHEY and SVGEGT. CDR3 nucleotides: TGTGCCAGCAGTTACCATCCAGCGAACCAAGAGACCCAGTACTTC. Its translation: CASSYHPANQETQYF.

The rearrangement uses TRBV7-8 and TRBJ2-2; 9 bases align to TRBD2. J was trimmed by 4 bases and V by 2 bases; bases with no gene match: 5. Germline assignment: CDR1 SGHVS and CDR2 FQNEAQ. The CDR3 length is 16 residues. The CDR3 here is CASSLRGRAGTGELFF. Written as DNA, the CDR3 is TGTGCCAGCAGCTTACGCGGGAGGGCCGGCACCGGGGAGCTGTTTTTT.

The chain couples TRBV9 to TRBJ2-2; 9 nucleotides line up with TRBD2. Germline assignment: CDR1 SGDLS and CDR2 YYNGEE. The CDR3 spans 18 residues. V was clipped by 0 bases and J by 6 bases; unmatched bases: 12. The CDR3 bases are TGTGCCAGCAGCGTAGTCGCTAGCGGGGCAAGAAGGTCCGGGGAGCTGTTTTTT. Translation: CASSVVASGARRSGELFF.

The V call is TRBV7-9, the J call TRBJ2-3, with D possibly TRBD1 on 5 matching bases. This CDR3 has 14 amino acids. The germline gives CDR1 SEHNR, CDR2 FQNEAQ (reference sequence). The V end lost 5 bases, the J end lost 2 bases, and 11 bases lay between the germline ends. CDR3 in DNA: TGTGCCAGCAGCCCGGACACTATCACAGATACGCAGTATTTT. This codes for CASSPDTITDTQYF.